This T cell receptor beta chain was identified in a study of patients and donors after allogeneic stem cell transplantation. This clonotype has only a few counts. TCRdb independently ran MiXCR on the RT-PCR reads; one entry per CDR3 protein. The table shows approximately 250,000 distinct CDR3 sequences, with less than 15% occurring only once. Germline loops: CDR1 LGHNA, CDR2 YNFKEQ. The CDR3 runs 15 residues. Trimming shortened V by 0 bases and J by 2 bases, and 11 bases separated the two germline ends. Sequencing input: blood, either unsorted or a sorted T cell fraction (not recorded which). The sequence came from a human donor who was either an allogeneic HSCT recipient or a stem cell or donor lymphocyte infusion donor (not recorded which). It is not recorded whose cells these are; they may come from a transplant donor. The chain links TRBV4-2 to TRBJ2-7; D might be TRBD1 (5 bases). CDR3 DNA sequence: TGTGCCAGCAGCCAAGATTTCGACAGCACCTACGAGCAGTACTTC. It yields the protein CASSQDFDSTYEQYF.